These T cell receptor beta chains were read from a single sample in a study of T cells in Graves' hyperthyroidism and ophthalmopathy. One entry per CDR3 protein results from TCRdb running MiXCR on the multiplex PCR reads. The sample lists about 620,000 distinct CDR3 sequences, 15% to 20% occurring once. The sequenced material came from blood. The receptors were sampled from a woman aged 25 to 39 with Graves' hyperthyroidism. CDR3s include the opening cysteine and the closing phenylalanine or tryptophan. The D gene is left open where the match is weak. A row's size may be missing; if present it is once, few, many or a size class.

abundance: many; d_gene: -; j_gene: TRBJ2-7; v_gene: TRBV6-1; CDR3nt: TGTGCCAGCAGTGAGGTAGGGCTCACCTACGAGCAGTACTTC; CDR3aa: CASSEVGLTYEQYF
abundance: many; d_gene: -; j_gene: TRBJ2-2; v_gene: TRBV20-1; CDR3nt: TGCAGTGCTAGAGCCCCAGGGGGGGGATCGAACACCGGGGAGCTGTTTTTT; CDR3aa: CSARAPGGGSNTGELFF
abundance: many; d_gene: TRBD1; j_gene: TRBJ1-4; v_gene: TRBV7-2; CDR3nt: TGTGCCAGCAGCTTAGCGCAAACAGGGGGGTATGAAAAACTGTTTTTT; CDR3aa: CASSLAQTGGYEKLFF
abundance: few; d_gene: -; j_gene: TRBJ1-2; v_gene: TRBV6-1; CDR3nt: TGTGCCGCCGACTGGGGGTTTTCTGGCTACACCTTC; CDR3aa: CAADWGFSGYTF
abundance: -; d_gene: -; j_gene: TRBJ1-3; v_gene: TRBV28; CDR3nt: TGTGCCAGCAGTTACCCGCTTGGGGGGCTAGGAAACACCATATATTTT; CDR3aa: CASSYPLGGLGNTIYF
abundance: many; d_gene: -; j_gene: TRBJ2-7; v_gene: TRBV13; CDR3nt: TGTGCCAGCAGCTTAGGCGGGAATTCCCCCTACGAGCAGTACTTC; CDR3aa: CASSLGGNSPYEQYF
abundance: -; d_gene: TRBD2; j_gene: TRBJ2-1; v_gene: TRBV7-2; CDR3nt: TGTGCCAGCGGTAGCGGGAGTGTTGAGCAGTTCTTC; CDR3aa: CASGSGSVEQFF
abundance: many; d_gene: TRBD1; j_gene: TRBJ1-2; v_gene: TRBV28; CDR3nt: TGTGCCAGCAGAGATACAGGGGGTGGGTCCTATGGCTACACCTTC; CDR3aa: CASRDTGGGSYGYTF
abundance: many; d_gene: -; j_gene: TRBJ2-7; v_gene: TRBV11-3; CDR3nt: TGTGCCAGCAGCTTAGGTCTAACCAATTACGAGCAGTACTTC; CDR3aa: CASSLGLTNYEQYF
abundance: many; d_gene: -; j_gene: TRBJ2-1; v_gene: TRBV3-1; CDR3nt: TGTGCCAGCAGCCGATACGACTTGGGGACCGACTACAATGAGCAGTTCTTC; CDR3aa: CASSRYDLGTDYNEQFF
abundance: few; d_gene: -; j_gene: TRBJ2-4; v_gene: TRBV6-2/TRBV6-3; CDR3nt: TGTGCCAGCAGTGACAGACCCAAAAACATTCAGTACTTC; CDR3aa: CASSDRPKNIQYF
abundance: many; d_gene: -; j_gene: TRBJ2-1; v_gene: TRBV20-1; CDR3nt: TGCAGTGCTAGTTGGTCGCTGAACAATGAGCAGTTCTTC; CDR3aa: CSASWSLNNEQFF
abundance: many; d_gene: -; j_gene: TRBJ2-6; v_gene: TRBV20-1; CDR3nt: TGCAGTGCTAGGGGCGGGACTGGGGCCAACGTCCTGACTTTC; CDR3aa: CSARGGTGANVLTF
abundance: many; d_gene: TRBD1; j_gene: TRBJ1-2; v_gene: TRBV7-2; CDR3nt: TGTGCCAGCAGCTTAGGGACAGGGGGTGGCTACACCTTC; CDR3aa: CASSLGTGGGYTF
abundance: -; d_gene: TRBD2; j_gene: TRBJ2-2; v_gene: TRBV5-1; CDR3nt: TGCGCCAGCAGCCGCCTGACTAGCGGGAGGGAGGGCACCGGGGAGCTGTTTTTT; CDR3aa: CASSRLTSGREGTGELFF
abundance: many; d_gene: TRBD1; j_gene: TRBJ1-1; v_gene: TRBV2; CDR3nt: TGTGCCAGCACCCGGGACAGCGCTGGAAGGACTGAAGCTTTCTTT; CDR3aa: CASTRDSAGRTEAFF
abundance: -; d_gene: TRBD2; j_gene: TRBJ2-1; v_gene: TRBV7-2; CDR3nt: TGTGCCAGCAGCCACTATGGGGGCGGACTAGCGGGTAATGAGCAGTTCTTC; CDR3aa: CASSHYGGGLAGNEQFF
abundance: many; d_gene: -; j_gene: TRBJ1-2; v_gene: TRBV28; CDR3nt: TGTGCCACCCCCGGTGTTAACTATGGCTACACCTTC; CDR3aa: CATPGVNYGYTF
abundance: many; d_gene: TRBD2; j_gene: TRBJ2-1; v_gene: TRBV7-9; CDR3nt: TGTGCCAGCAGCTTAGTGAGACTAGCGGGTAAGGACTACAATGAGCAGTTCTTC; CDR3aa: CASSLVRLAGKDYNEQFF
abundance: -; d_gene: -; j_gene: TRBJ2-5; v_gene: TRBV15; CDR3nt: TGTGCCACCAGCAGAACCGGTATTGAGACCCAGTACTTC; CDR3aa: CATSRTGIETQYF
abundance: few; d_gene: TRBD2; j_gene: TRBJ2-3; v_gene: TRBV6-5; CDR3nt: TGTGCCAGCAGTTACGGACTAGCGGGAGGACACACAGATACGCAGTATTTT; CDR3aa: CASSYGLAGGHTDTQYF
abundance: few; d_gene: -; j_gene: TRBJ2-3; v_gene: TRBV12-3/TRBV12-4; CDR3nt: TGTGCCAGCAGCCGGGACCTCCCGGCAGATACGCAGTATTTT; CDR3aa: CASSRDLPADTQYF
abundance: few; d_gene: -; j_gene: TRBJ1-1; v_gene: TRBV19; CDR3nt: TGTGCCAGTAGTATAGCGGGCGGTTACACTGAAGCTTTCTTT; CDR3aa: CASSIAGGYTEAFF
abundance: many; d_gene: TRBD2; j_gene: TRBJ2-1; v_gene: TRBV11-3; CDR3nt: TGTGCCAGCAGCCCACGCCTTGTAGCGGGAGGAGGCAATGAGCAGTTCTTC; CDR3aa: CASSPRLVAGGGNEQFF
abundance: -; d_gene: TRBD1; j_gene: TRBJ1-5; v_gene: TRBV19; CDR3nt: TGTGCCAGTAGTACGACAGGGGCTCAGCCCCAGCATTTT; CDR3aa: CASSTTGAQPQHF
abundance: many; d_gene: TRBD2; j_gene: TRBJ2-5; v_gene: TRBV18; CDR3nt: TGTGCCAGCTCACCGGGACTAGGGGAAGAGACCCAGTACTTC; CDR3aa: CASSPGLGEETQYF
abundance: few; d_gene: -; j_gene: TRBJ1-5; v_gene: TRBV7-8; CDR3nt: TGTGCCAGCAGCCCCCTCGAGTTGGGCAATCAGCCCCAGCATTTT; CDR3aa: CASSPLELGNQPQHF
abundance: few; d_gene: TRBD1; j_gene: TRBJ1-2; v_gene: TRBV28; CDR3nt: TGTGCCAGCAGACGAACAGGGGGCGGCTACACCTTC; CDR3aa: CASRRTGGGYTF
abundance: few; d_gene: -; j_gene: TRBJ2-5; v_gene: TRBV7-2; CDR3nt: TGTGCCAGCAGCTTGTTGGGGTCGCAAGAGACCCAGTACTTC; CDR3aa: CASSLLGSQETQYF
abundance: -; d_gene: TRBD2; j_gene: TRBJ2-7; v_gene: TRBV10-2; CDR3nt: TGCGCCAGCAGACCGGGACTAGCGGGACTTTACGAGCAGTACTTC; CDR3aa: CASRPGLAGLYEQYF
abundance: -; d_gene: -; j_gene: TRBJ2-5; v_gene: TRBV3-1; CDR3nt: TGTGCCAACAGCCAAGATTTTCGTAACCAGTACTTC; CDR3aa: CANSQDFRNQYF
abundance: few; d_gene: TRBD2; j_gene: TRBJ2-1; v_gene: TRBV10-1; CDR3nt: TGCGCCAGCAGTGAGGGCGGGAGCAATGAGCAGTTCTTC; CDR3aa: CASSEGGSNEQFF
abundance: many; d_gene: -; j_gene: TRBJ2-2; v_gene: TRBV28; CDR3nt: TGTGCCAGCGCAACCTCGGGACTTCGGAACACCGGGGAGCTGTTTTTT; CDR3aa: CASATSGLRNTGELFF
abundance: few; d_gene: TRBD2; j_gene: TRBJ2-2; v_gene: TRBV24-1; CDR3nt: TGTGCCACCAGTGATGTGACTAGCGGGAGGACCGGGGAGCTGTTTTTT; CDR3aa: CATSDVTSGRTGELFF
abundance: -; d_gene: TRBD2; j_gene: TRBJ2-1; v_gene: TRBV19; CDR3nt: TGTGCCAGTAGTAAGCCAGCGGGGACCTACAATGAGCAGTTCTTC; CDR3aa: CASSKPAGTYNEQFF
abundance: many; d_gene: -; j_gene: TRBJ2-7; v_gene: TRBV11-1; CDR3nt: TGTGCCAGCAGCTCGGGAACGTACGAGCAGTACTTC; CDR3aa: CASSSGTYEQYF
abundance: many; d_gene: TRBD2; j_gene: TRBJ2-7; v_gene: TRBV11-2; CDR3nt: TGTGCCAGCAGCTTAGGCACTAGCGGGCATTACGAGCAGTACTTC; CDR3aa: CASSLGTSGHYEQYF
abundance: many; d_gene: TRBD1; j_gene: TRBJ2-1; v_gene: TRBV18; CDR3nt: TGTGCCAGCTCACAGGGACAGGGGGCTGGAAATGAGCAGTTCTTC; CDR3aa: CASSQGQGAGNEQFF
abundance: many; d_gene: -; j_gene: TRBJ2-3; v_gene: TRBV11-2; CDR3nt: TGTGCCAGCAGCTTATTAGAGGTAGTCACAGATACGCAGTATTTT; CDR3aa: CASSLLEVVTDTQYF
abundance: few; d_gene: TRBD1; j_gene: TRBJ1-5; v_gene: TRBV30; CDR3nt: TGTGCCTGGAGTAGGGACAGGAACAATCAGCCCCAGCATTTT; CDR3aa: CAWSRDRNNQPQHF
abundance: once; d_gene: -; j_gene: TRBJ2-3; v_gene: TRBV11-3; CDR3nt: TGTGCCAGCGGTTACGCGGTTGGTACGCAGTATTTT; CDR3aa: CASGYAVGTQYF
abundance: many; d_gene: TRBD2; j_gene: TRBJ2-1; v_gene: TRBV7-3; CDR3nt: TGTGCCAGCAGCTTACGGAGCGGGGCAGGGGAGCAGTTCTTC; CDR3aa: CASSLRSGAGEQFF
abundance: many; d_gene: TRBD1; j_gene: TRBJ1-5; v_gene: TRBV6-1; CDR3nt: TGTGCCAGCAGTCCGGGACAGGGAGAGAATCAGCCCCAGCATTTT; CDR3aa: CASSPGQGENQPQHF
abundance: -; d_gene: -; j_gene: TRBJ2-7; v_gene: TRBV6-5; CDR3nt: TGTGCCAGCAGTTACTCGGAGGTCGAGCAGTACTTC; CDR3aa: CASSYSEVEQYF
abundance: few; d_gene: -; j_gene: TRBJ2-5; v_gene: TRBV5-1; CDR3nt: TGCGCCAGCAGCTTGGGTGAATGGGAGACCCAGTACTTC; CDR3aa: CASSLGEWETQYF
abundance: many; d_gene: -; j_gene: TRBJ2-3; v_gene: TRBV12-5; CDR3nt: TGTGCTAGTGGGCTCAATTTGAATACGCAGTATTTT; CDR3aa: CASGLNLNTQYF
abundance: many; d_gene: -; j_gene: TRBJ1-1; v_gene: TRBV12-3/TRBV12-4; CDR3nt: TGTGCCAGCAGTTTCATGTCCCGAAACACTGAAGCTTTCTTT; CDR3aa: CASSFMSRNTEAFF
abundance: many; d_gene: -; j_gene: TRBJ1-2; v_gene: TRBV7-9; CDR3nt: TGTGCCAGCAGCTCCTGGATGTCGGGGGATGATGGCTACACCTTC; CDR3aa: CASSSWMSGDDGYTF
abundance: -; d_gene: -; j_gene: TRBJ1-6; v_gene: TRBV3-1; CDR3nt: TGTGCCAGCAGCCAAGACCCCCGGGACAACTATAATTCACCCCTCCACTTT; CDR3aa: CASSQDPRDNYNSPLHF
abundance: many; d_gene: TRBD2; j_gene: TRBJ2-2; v_gene: TRBV2; CDR3nt: TGTGCCAGCAGTGTGCCCAGCGGGAGAGCTTACACCGGGGAGCTGTTTTTT; CDR3aa: CASSVPSGRAYTGELFF
abundance: few; d_gene: -; j_gene: TRBJ2-5; v_gene: TRBV3-1; CDR3nt: TGTGCCAGCAGCCCCACAACTAGCTCCGAGACCCAGTACTTC; CDR3aa: CASSPTTSSETQYF
abundance: many; d_gene: -; j_gene: TRBJ1-1; v_gene: TRBV10-3; CDR3nt: TGTGCCATCAGTGAGTTTGGCCCAAACACTGAAGCTTTCTTT; CDR3aa: CAISEFGPNTEAFF
abundance: few; d_gene: -; j_gene: TRBJ2-2; v_gene: TRBV25-1; CDR3nt: TGTGCCAGCAGTGAAGGACGGGGCGTGAACACCGGGGAGCTGTTTTTT; CDR3aa: CASSEGRGVNTGELFF
abundance: once; d_gene: -; j_gene: TRBJ2-1; v_gene: TRBV7-9; CDR3nt: TGTGCCAGCAACAACCTTGTAGAGGAGCGGTATAATGAGCAGCTCTTC; CDR3aa: CASNNLVEERYNEQLF
abundance: few; d_gene: -; j_gene: TRBJ2-7; v_gene: TRBV4-3; CDR3nt: TGCGCCAGCAGCCAAGATCGACAGGATTACGAGCAGTACTTC; CDR3aa: CASSQDRQDYEQYF
abundance: many; d_gene: -; j_gene: TRBJ2-1; v_gene: TRBV28; CDR3nt: TGTGCCAGCAGTTTATCTGGTTCCGCCAATGAGCAGTTCTTC; CDR3aa: CASSLSGSANEQFF
abundance: many; d_gene: -; j_gene: TRBJ2-7; v_gene: TRBV2; CDR3nt: TGTGCAGGGGCTGGTAGACCCCACGAGCAGTACTTC; CDR3aa: CAGAGRPHEQYF
abundance: -; d_gene: -; j_gene: TRBJ1-6; v_gene: TRBV12-3/TRBV12-4; CDR3nt: TGTGCCAGCGGCCAATCGAGCAAATTTAATTCACCCCTCCACTTT; CDR3aa: CASGQSSKFNSPLHF
abundance: many; d_gene: -; j_gene: TRBJ2-3; v_gene: TRBV15; CDR3nt: TGTGCCACCAGCAGGGGTGAGGGTCTCACAGATACGCAGTATTTT; CDR3aa: CATSRGEGLTDTQYF